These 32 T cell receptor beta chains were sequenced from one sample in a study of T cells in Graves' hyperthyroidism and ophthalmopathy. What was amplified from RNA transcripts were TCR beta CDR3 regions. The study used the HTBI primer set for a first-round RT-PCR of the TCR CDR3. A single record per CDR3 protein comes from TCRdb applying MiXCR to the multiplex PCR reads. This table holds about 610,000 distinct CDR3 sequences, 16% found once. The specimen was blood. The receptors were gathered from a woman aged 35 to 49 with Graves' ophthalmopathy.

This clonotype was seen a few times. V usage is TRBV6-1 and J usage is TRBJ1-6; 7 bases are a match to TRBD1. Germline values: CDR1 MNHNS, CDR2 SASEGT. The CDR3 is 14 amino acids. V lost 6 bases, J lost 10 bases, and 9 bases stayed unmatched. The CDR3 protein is CASSSDREVSPLHF. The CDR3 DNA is TGTGCCAGCAGCTCCGACAGGGAAGTATCACCCCTCCACTTT.

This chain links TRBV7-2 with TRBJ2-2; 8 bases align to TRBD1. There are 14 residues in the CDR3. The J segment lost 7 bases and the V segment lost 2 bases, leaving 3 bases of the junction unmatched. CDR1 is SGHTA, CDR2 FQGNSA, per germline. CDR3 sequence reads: CASSLQGAGGELFF. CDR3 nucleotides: TGTGCCAGCAGCTTACAGGGGGCCGGCGGGGAGCTGTTTTTT. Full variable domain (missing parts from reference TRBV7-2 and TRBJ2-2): GAGVSQSPSNKVTEKGKDVELRCDPISGHTALYWYRQSLGQGLEFLIYFQGNSAPDKSGLPSDRFSAERTGGSVSTLTIQRTQQEDSAVYLCASSLQGAGGELFFGEGSRLTVL.

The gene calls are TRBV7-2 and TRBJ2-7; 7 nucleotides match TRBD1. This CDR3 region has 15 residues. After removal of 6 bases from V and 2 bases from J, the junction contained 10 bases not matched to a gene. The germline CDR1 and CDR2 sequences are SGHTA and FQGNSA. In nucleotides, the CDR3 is TGTGCCAGCAGGCCAGGGGGACCTGCTACCTACGAGCAGTACTTC. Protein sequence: CASRPGGPATYEQYF.

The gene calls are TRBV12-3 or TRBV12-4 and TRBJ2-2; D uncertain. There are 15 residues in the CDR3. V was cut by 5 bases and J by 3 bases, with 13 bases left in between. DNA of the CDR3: TGTGCCAGCAGTCGACAAATCTGGGACACCGGGGAGCTGTTTTTT. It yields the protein CASSRQIWDTGELFF.

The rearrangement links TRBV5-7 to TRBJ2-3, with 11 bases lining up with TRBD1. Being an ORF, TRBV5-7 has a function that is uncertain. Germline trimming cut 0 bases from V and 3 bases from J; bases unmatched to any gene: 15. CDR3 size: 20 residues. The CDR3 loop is CASSLGRDRGCLLETDTQYF. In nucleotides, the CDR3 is TGTGCCAGCAGCTTGGGGAGGGACAGGGGGTGCCTCCTCGAAACAGATACGCAGTATTTT.

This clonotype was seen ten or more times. CDR3 bases: TGTGCCAGCAGTGAAACTGGACTATACAATGAGCAGTTCTTC. Translated, it gives CASSETGLYNEQFF. This chain joins TRBV2 and TRBJ2-1, with D possibly matching TRBD2 (6 bases). This CDR3 region has 14 residues. V dropped 2 bases and J dropped 4 bases, with 9 bases sitting between them. CDR1 and CDR2 (germline): SNHLY, FYNNEI.

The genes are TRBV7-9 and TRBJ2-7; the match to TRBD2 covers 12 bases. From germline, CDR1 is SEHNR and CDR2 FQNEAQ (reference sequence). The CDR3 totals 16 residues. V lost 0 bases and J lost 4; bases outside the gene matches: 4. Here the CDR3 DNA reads TGTGCCAGCAGCTTAGCAGCCGGGACTAGCGGGTACGAGCAGTACTTC. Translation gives CASSLAAGTSGYEQYF. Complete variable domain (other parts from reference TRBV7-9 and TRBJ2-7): DTGVSQNPRHKITKRGQNVTFRCDPISEHNRLYWYRQTLGQGPEFLTYFQNEAQLEKSRLLSDRFSAERPKGSFSTLEIQRTEQGDSAMYLCASSLAAGTSGYEQYFGPGTRLTVT.

The CDR3 spells CASSLGPDTYNEQFF. The CDR3 DNA is TGTGCCAGCAGTTTAGGGCCCGATACCTACAATGAGCAGTTCTTC. The genes are TRBV28 and TRBJ2-1; D ambiguous. V shed 2 bases and J shed 2 bases, with 10 bases lying between them. This CDR3 spans 15 amino acids. The germline CDR1 and CDR2 sequences are MDHEN and SYDVKM.

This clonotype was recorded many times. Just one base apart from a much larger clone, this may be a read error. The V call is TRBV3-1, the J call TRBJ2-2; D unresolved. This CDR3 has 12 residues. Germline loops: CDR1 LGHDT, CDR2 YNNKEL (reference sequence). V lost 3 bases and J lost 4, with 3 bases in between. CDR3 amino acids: CASSQSTGELFF. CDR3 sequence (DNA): TGTGCCAGCAGCCAGAGCACCGGGGAGCTGTTTTTT.

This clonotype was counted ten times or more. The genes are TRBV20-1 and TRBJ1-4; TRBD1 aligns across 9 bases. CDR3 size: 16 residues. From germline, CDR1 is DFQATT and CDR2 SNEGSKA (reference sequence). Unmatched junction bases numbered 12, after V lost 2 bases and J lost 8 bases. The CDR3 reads CSARKTGGRLREKLFF. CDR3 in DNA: TGCAGTGCTAGAAAGACAGGGGGGAGATTGAGGGAAAAACTGTTTTTT.

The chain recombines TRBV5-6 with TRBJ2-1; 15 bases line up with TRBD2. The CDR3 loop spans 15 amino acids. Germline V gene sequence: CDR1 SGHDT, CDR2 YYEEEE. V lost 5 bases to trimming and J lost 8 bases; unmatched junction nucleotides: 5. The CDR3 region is CASSKGLAGGYEQFF. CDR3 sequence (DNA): TGTGCCAGCAGTAAGGGACTAGCGGGGGGCTATGAGCAGTTCTTC.

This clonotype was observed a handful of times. CDR3 protein: CASSLRGSTPGPNPSYEQYF. The CDR3 DNA reads TGTGCCAGCAGCTTAAGGGGGTCTACGCCGGGACCAAACCCCTCCTACGAGCAGTACTTC. The gene calls are TRBV7-2 and TRBJ2-7; D may be TRBD1 (6 bases). Between the trimmed V and J ends, which lost 2 bases and 0 bases, there was a span of 26 bases. Germline V CDR1 and CDR2: SGHTA, FQGNSA. The CDR3 is 20 amino acids.

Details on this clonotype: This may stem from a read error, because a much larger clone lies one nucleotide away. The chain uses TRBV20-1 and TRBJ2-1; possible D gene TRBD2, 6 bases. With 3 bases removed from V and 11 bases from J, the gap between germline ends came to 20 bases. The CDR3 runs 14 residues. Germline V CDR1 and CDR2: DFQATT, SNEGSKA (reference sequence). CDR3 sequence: CSASGGLRGNKQFF. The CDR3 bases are TGCAGTGCTAGCGGGGGACTCCGAGGGAATAAGCAGTTCTTC.

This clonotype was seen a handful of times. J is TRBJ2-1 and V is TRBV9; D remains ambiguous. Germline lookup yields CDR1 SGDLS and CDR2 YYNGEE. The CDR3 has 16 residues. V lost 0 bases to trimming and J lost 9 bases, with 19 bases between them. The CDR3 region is CASSVDFTMDRTEQFF. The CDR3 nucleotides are TGTGCCAGCAGCGTAGACTTCACTATGGACCGGACTGAGCAGTTCTTC. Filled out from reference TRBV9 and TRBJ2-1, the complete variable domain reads DSGVTQTPKHLITATGQRVTLRCSPRSGDLSVYWYQQSLDQGLQFLIQYYNGEERAKGNILERFSAQQFPDLHSELNLSSLELGDSALYFCASSVDFTMDRTEQFFGPGTRLTVL.

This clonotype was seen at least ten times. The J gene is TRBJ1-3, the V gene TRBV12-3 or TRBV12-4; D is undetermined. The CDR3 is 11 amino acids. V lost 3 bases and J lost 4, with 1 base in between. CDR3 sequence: CASSFGNTIYF. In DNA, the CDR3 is TGTGCCAGCAGTTTCGGAAACACCATATATTTT.

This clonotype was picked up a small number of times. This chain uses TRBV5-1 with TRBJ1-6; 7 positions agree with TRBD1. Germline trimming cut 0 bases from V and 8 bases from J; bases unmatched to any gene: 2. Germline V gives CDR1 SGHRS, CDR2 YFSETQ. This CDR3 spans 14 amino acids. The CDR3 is CASSLDRGHSPLHF. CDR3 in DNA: TGCGCCAGCAGCTTGGACAGGGGACATTCACCCCTCCACTTT.

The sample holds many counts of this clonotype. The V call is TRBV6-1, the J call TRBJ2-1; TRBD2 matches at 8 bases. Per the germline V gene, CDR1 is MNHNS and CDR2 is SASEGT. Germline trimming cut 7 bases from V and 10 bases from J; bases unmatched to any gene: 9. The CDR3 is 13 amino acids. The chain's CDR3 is CASTKGTSQEQFF. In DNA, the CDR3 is TGTGCCAGCACCAAGGGGACTAGTCAGGAGCAGTTCTTC.

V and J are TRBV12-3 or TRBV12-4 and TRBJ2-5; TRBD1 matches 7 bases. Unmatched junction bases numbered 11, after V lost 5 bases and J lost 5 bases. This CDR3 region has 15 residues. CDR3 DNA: TGTGCCAGCAGTATCCGGACAGGTCGTCTGGAGACCCAGTACTTC. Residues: CASSIRTGRLETQYF.

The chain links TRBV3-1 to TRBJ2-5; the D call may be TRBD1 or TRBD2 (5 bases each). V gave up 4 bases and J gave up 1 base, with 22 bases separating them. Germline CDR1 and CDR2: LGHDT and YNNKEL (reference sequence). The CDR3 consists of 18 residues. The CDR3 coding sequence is TGTGCCAGCAGCCGAGAAAGAGAGGCCGGGGACCTCCAAGAGACCCAGTACTTC. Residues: CASSREREAGDLQETQYF.

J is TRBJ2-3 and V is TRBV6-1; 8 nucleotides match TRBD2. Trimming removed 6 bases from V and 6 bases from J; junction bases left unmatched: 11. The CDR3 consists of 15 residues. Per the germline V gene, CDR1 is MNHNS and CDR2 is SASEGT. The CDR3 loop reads CASSLLAGTVDTQYF. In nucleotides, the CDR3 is TGTGCCAGCAGCTTGTTAGCGGGGACCGTGGATACGCAGTATTTT.

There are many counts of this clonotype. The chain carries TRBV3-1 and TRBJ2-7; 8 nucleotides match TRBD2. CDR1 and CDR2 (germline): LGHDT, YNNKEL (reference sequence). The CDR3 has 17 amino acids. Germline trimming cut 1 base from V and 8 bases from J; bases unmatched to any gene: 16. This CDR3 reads CASSQGGEAGALGQQYF. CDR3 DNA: TGTGCCAGCAGCCAAGGAGGAGAAGCGGGAGCCCTTGGGCAGCAGTACTTC.

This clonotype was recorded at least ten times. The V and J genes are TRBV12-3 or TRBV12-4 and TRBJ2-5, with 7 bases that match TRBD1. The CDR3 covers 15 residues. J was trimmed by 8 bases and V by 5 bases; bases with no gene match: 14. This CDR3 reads CASSPQDRSVGTQYF. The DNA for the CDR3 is TGTGCCAGCAGTCCCCAGGACAGGAGCGTCGGTACCCAGTACTTC.

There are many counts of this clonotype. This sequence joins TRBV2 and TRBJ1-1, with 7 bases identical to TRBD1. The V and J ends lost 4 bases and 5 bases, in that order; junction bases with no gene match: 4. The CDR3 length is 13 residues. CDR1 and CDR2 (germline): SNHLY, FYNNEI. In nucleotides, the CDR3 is TGTGCCAGCAGTGCCCTACAGGGGACTGAAGCTTTCTTT. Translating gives CASSALQGTEAFF.

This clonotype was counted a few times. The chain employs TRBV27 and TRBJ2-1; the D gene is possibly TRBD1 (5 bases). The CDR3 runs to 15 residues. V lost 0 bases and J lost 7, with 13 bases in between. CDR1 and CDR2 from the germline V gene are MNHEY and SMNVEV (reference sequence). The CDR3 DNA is TGTGCCAGCAGTTTATCGGGGAAGGGGCTAAATGAGCAGTTCTTC. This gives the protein CASSLSGKGLNEQFF.

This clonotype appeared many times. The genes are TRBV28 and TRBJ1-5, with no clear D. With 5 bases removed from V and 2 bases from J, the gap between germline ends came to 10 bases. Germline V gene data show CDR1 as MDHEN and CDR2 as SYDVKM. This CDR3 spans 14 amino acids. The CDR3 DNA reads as TGTGCCAGCAGTCCCCCTCCCGGCAATCAGCCCCAGCATTTT. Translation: CASSPPPGNQPQHF. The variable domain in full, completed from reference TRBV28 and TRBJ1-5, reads DVKVTQSSRYLVKRTGEKVFLECVQDMDHENMFWYRQDPGLGLRLIYFSYDVKMKEKGDIPEGYSVSREKKERFSLILESASTNQTSMYLCASSPPPGNQPQHFGDGTRLSIL.

The CDR3 region is CSVDSDLDNEQFF. CDR3 nucleotide sequence: TGCAGTGTGGACTCGGACCTCGACAATGAGCAGTTCTTC. The chain carries TRBV20-1 and TRBJ2-1, with D possibly being TRBD2 (5 bases). Deletions cut 7 bases from V and 5 bases from J, with 15 bases between. The CDR3 is made up of 13 amino acids. CDR1 DFQATT and CDR2 SNEGSKA come from the germline V gene (reference sequence).

CDR3 DNA sequence: TGTGCCAGTAGTATCTCGAGGACTGCCAATACGCAGTATTTT. Protein: CASSISRTANTQYF. The rearrangement uses TRBV19 and TRBJ2-3, with a possible D match to TRBD2 (5 bases). The CDR3 runs to 14 residues. V was cut by 3 bases and J by 7 bases, with 14 bases left in between. Germline CDR1 is LNHDA and CDR2 is SQIVND (reference sequence).

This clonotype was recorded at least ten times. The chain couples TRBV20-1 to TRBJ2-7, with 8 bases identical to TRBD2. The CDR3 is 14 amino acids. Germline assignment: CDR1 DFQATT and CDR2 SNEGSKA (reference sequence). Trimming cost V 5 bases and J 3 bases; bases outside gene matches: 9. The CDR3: CSARTGGEDYEQYF. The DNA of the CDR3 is TGCAGTGCTCGAACCGGGGGGGAGGACTACGAGCAGTACTTC.

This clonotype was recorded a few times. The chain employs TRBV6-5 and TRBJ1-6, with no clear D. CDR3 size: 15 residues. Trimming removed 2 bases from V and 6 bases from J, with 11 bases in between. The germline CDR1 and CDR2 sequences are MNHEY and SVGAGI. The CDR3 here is CASSYEQMGNSPLHF. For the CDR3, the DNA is TGTGCCAGCAGTTACGAGCAAATGGGTAATTCACCCCTCCACTTT.

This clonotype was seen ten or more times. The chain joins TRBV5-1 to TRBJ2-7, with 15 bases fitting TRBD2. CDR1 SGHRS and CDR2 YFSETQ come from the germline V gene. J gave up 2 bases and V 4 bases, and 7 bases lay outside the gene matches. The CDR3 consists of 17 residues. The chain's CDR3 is CASSLPGLAGGTYEQYF. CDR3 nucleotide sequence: TGCGCCAGCAGCCTACCGGGACTAGCGGGAGGCACCTACGAGCAGTACTTC.

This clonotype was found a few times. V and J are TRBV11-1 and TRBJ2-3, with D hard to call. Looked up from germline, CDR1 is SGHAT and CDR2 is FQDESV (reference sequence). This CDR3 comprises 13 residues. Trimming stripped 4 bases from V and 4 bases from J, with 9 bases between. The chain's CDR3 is CASSWAPPDTQYF. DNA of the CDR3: TGTGCCAGCAGCTGGGCCCCCCCAGATACGCAGTATTTT.

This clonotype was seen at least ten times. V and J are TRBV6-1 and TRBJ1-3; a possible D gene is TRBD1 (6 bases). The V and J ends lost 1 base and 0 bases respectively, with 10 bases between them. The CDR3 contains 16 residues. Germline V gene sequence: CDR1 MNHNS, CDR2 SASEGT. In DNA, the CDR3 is TGTGCCAGCAGTGAAGGGACAGACCTCTCTGGAAACACCATATATTTT. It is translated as CASSEGTDLSGNTIYF.